This TCR beta chain was obtained from a study of glioma-infiltrating T cells after dendritic cell vaccination. Turning to the study itself: Patients received autologous tumor lysate-pulsed dendritic cell vaccination between about 2003 and 2013. Patients received three intradermal dendritic cell vaccine injections at biweekly intervals.

The CDR3 has 14 residues. CDR1 is SGHDT, CDR2 YYEEEE, per germline. V gave up 5 bases and J gave up 4 bases; unmatched junction bases: 6. Comment on this clone: The target antigen is unknown.

Study-level findings and limits: The cohort had few patients with full blood and tumor sets.

Before vaccination, two weeks after the third vaccination, and at progression, PBMC were collected. Sequencing was performed with immunoSEQ multiplex PCR; in TCRdb, only in-frame clones are kept and a portion is missing. The sample has approximately 90,000 clones, over 75% seen once. The starting material was blood, obtained before dendritic cell vaccination. The source is a human donor with glioblastoma. The rearrangement joins TRBV5-6 to TRBJ1-5; 7 nucleotides line up with TRBD1. CDR3 sequence reads: CASSSGQRNQPQHF. Here the CDR3 DNA reads TGTGCCAGCAGTTCGGGACAGCGAAATCAGCCCCAGCATTTT.